The 14 T cell receptor beta chains reported below all come from one sample, sequenced in a study of T cell repertoires in cytomegalovirus infection. Each CDR3 protein gets one entry after TCRdb re-called the reads with MiXCR. The sample includes about 310,000 distinct CDR3 sequences, about 17% seen only once; the top ten take around 12%. Sequencing was performed on PBMCs. These TCRs come from a human donor in good health (CMV status not recorded). Some clones in this sample may be carry-over from other donors' samples.

Many counts were recorded for this clonotype. The chain links TRBV20-1 to TRBJ1-1, with D unclear. V was pared by 1 base and J by 7 bases, with 7 bases between. This CDR3 region has 11 residues. Looked up from germline, CDR1 is DFQATT and CDR2 is SNEGSKA (reference sequence). The CDR3 region has the DNA TGCAGTGCTAGAGGGCCCCTTGAAGCTTTCTTT. Its translation: CSARGPLEAFF.

The chain is built from TRBV6-5 and TRBJ1-5; unclear D gene. Trimming left V 0 bases short and J 2 bases short, with 8 bases between. Germline-derived CDR1 and CDR2 are MNHEY and SVGAGI. This CDR3 has 15 amino acids. As DNA, the CDR3 is TGTGCCAGCAGTTACTCGCATTCTGGCAATCAGCCCCAGCATTTT. Translating gives CASSYSHSGNQPQHF.

This clonotype was seen many times. The chain is built from TRBV7-2 and TRBJ1-3, with D uncertain. CDR3 length: 13 amino acids. The germline gives CDR1 SGHTA, CDR2 FQGNSA. V was trimmed by 1 base and J by 4 bases, leaving 5 bases between them. The CDR3 bases are TGTGCCAGCAGCTTAGAAGGGGGAAACACCATATATTTT. Amino acids: CASSLEGGNTIYF. Looking up the rest from reference TRBV7-2 and TRBJ1-3 gives the full variable domain: GAGVSQSPSNKVTEKGKDVELRCDPISGHTALYWYRQSLGQGLEFLIYFQGNSAPDKSGLPSDRFSAERTGGSVSTLTIQRTQQEDSAVYLCASSLEGGNTIYFGEGSWLTVV.

Regarding this clonotype: A read error may explain this, as a much larger clone is one base away. The rearrangement links TRBV7-2 to TRBJ1-1; D perhaps matches TRBD1 (5 bases). The V end was cut by 8 bases, the J end by 6 bases, with 19 bases between. This CDR3 region has 14 residues. CDR1 SGHTA and CDR2 FQGNSA come from the germline V gene. CDR3 residues: CASEPVGGMAEAFF. The CDR3, as DNA: TGTGCCAGCGAACCAGTCGGGGGTATGGCTGAAGCTTTCTTT.

The chain couples TRBV2 to TRBJ2-3; 7 bases agree with TRBD1. Germline CDR1 reads SNHLY; CDR2 reads FYNNEI. After removal of 2 bases from V and 5 bases from J, the junction contained 7 bases not matched to a gene. The CDR3 runs 15 residues. The CDR3 DNA reads as TGTGCCAGCAGTGAATTACGGGACAGCTTAGATACGCAGTATTTT. Protein sequence: CASSELRDSLDTQYF.

This clonotype appeared once. The chain recombines TRBV6-5 with TRBJ1-1, with 9 positions matching TRBD1. This CDR3 has 15 residues. Germline V gene sequence: CDR1 MNHEY, CDR2 SVGAGI. Trimming at V came to 7 bases and at J to 8 bases, leaving 14 bases not matched to a gene. The CDR3 region has the DNA TGTGCCAGCATTCCTCCAGGACAGGGGATTGAGGAAGCTTTCTTT. Protein: CASIPPGQGIEEAFF.

This clonotype was counted a few times. The chain is built from TRBV7-2 and TRBJ1-1; no firm D call. Germline values: CDR1 SGHTA, CDR2 FQGNSA. V shed 1 base and J shed 10 bases, with 16 bases lying between them. The CDR3 has 14 amino acids. CDR3 amino acids: CASSLGLGTAGAFF. CDR3 nucleotide sequence: TGTGCCAGCAGCTTAGGGCTCGGAACAGCCGGAGCTTTCTTT. The full variable domain, its missing parts supplied by reference TRBV7-2 and TRBJ1-1, is GAGVSQSPSNKVTEKGKDVELRCDPISGHTALYWYRQSLGQGLEFLIYFQGNSAPDKSGLPSDRFSAERTGGSVSTLTIQRTQQEDSAVYLCASSLGLGTAGAFFGQGTRLTVV.

This clonotype occurred a few times. V and J are TRBV6-1 and TRBJ1-5; D possibly corresponds to TRBD1 (5 bases). Between the trimmed V and J ends, which lost 7 bases and 7 bases, there was a span of 23 bases. The CDR3 sequence is 16 residues long. Germline CDR1 and CDR2: MNHNS and SASEGT. The CDR3 sequence: CASTSILTRGGQPQHF. DNA for the CDR3: TGTGCCAGCACCTCCATTTTAACCCGGGGCGGGCAGCCCCAGCATTTT.

V is TRBV2 and J is TRBJ2-7; the match to TRBD1 covers 8 bases. This CDR3 comprises 14 residues. Germline lookup yields CDR1 SNHLY and CDR2 FYNNEI. With 6 bases clipped from V and 2 bases from J, the junction kept 6 bases outside the gene matches. The CDR3 nucleotides are TGTGCCAGCAGAGGATCGACAGGGGCCTACGAGCAGTACTTC. This gives the protein CASRGSTGAYEQYF.

This clonotype has a count of ten or more. The rearrangement links TRBV12-3 or TRBV12-4 to TRBJ1-6; a possible D gene is TRBD1 (5 bases). CDR3 length equals 16 residues. The V end was cut by 2 bases, the J end by 7 bases, with 15 bases between. DNA of the CDR3: TGTGCCAGCAGTTTATGGGGCAGAGAGCTGAATTCACCCCTCCACTTT. Encoded protein: CASSLWGRELNSPLHF.

The genes are TRBV6-6 and TRBJ2-7, with 9 bases aligning to TRBD2. The CDR3 runs to 18 residues. J gave up 1 base and V 7 bases, and 17 bases lay outside the gene matches. Looked up from germline, CDR1 is MNHNY and CDR2 is SVGAGI (reference sequence). The DNA of the CDR3 is TGTGCCAGCAAACCTTCGGGAGGAGGACTAGCGTCTTCCTACGAGCAGTACTTC. It codes for CASKPSGGGLASSYEQYF.

The chain employs TRBV4-1 and TRBJ1-1; TRBD1 is a possible D gene (5 bases). This CDR3 contains 15 residues. From germline, CDR1 is MGHRA and CDR2 YSYEKL. V was cut by 4 bases and J by 1 base, with 13 bases left in between. The CDR3 region has the DNA TGCGCCAGCAGCCTAACCGGGACCGCGAACACTGAAGCTTTCTTT. Its translation: CASSLTGTANTEAFF.

The rearrangement joins TRBV6-1 to TRBJ2-2, with D hard to call. This CDR3 has 16 residues. The germline V and J ends were trimmed by 1 base and 5 bases, with 14 bases remaining between them. CDR1 MNHNS and CDR2 SASEGT come from the germline V gene. For the CDR3, the DNA is TGTGCCAGCAGTGAAGTGACAACTAAACGAACCGGGGAGCTGTTTTTT. This sequence encodes CASSEVTTKRTGELFF.

This clonotype was counted a few times. The J gene is TRBJ1-6, the V gene TRBV3-1, with D maybe TRBD1 (6 bases). This CDR3 contains 16 residues. Germline CDR1 LGHDT, CDR2 YNNKEL (reference sequence). V dropped 1 base and J dropped 5 bases, with 12 bases sitting between them. The CDR3: CASSQGQVRNNSPLHF. CDR3 DNA sequence: TGTGCCAGCAGCCAAGGACAGGTGCGAAATAATTCACCCCTCCACTTT.